This record concerns one T cell receptor (beta chain) sequence. The antigen this receptor binds is unknown. No base-level quality is on record; no much larger clone is a single base apart. At one collaborating source in Seattle, patients were enrolled during active infection and were followed longitudinally through the course of disease. Whole blood was collected in K2EDTA tubes by collaborating institutions according to the institutions' own protocols. For TCRbeta analysis, collaborators shipped samples as frozen whole blood, isolated PBMCs, or DNA extracted from either of those sample types. The immunoSEQ Assay, a bias-controlled multiplex PCR, was used to amplify TCRbeta CDR3 regions from genomic DNA. As for how the authors treated the data: The number of nucleated cells in each sample was estimated from the amplification of reference gene primers within the assay. To quantify the absolute abundance of each unique TCRbeta CDR3 rearrangement, sequence reads were collapsed and filtered. For each sample, productive Simpson clonality was calculated by taking the square root of Simpson's diversity index across productive rearrangements. TCRdb took over this immuneACCESS table, retaining in-frame rearrangements with V and J assigned. Such tables are incomplete; in checked studies, under half of the missing clones stem from an unresolved V gene, and the remainder is unexplained. V and J calls and clone size follow that table, whereas D and trimming were derived from the DNA. The sample records approximately 180,000 clones, approximately 87% of which are singletons. Of the sample, around a sixth is held by the ten largest clones.

This specimen belongs to a study of blood T cell repertoires in COVID-19 (dated by TCRdb to between 2020 and 2021). As for the study more broadly: The collaborator samples originated in the United States, Italy and Spain and spanned the acute and convalescent phases of COVID-19. Sample metadata almost always included a de-identified subject ID, COVID-19 status, age in years and sex. The dataset comprised deeply sampled blood TCRbeta repertoires from subjects exposed to, actively infected with, or recovered from COVID-19. The material from the prospective study consisted of cDNA or gDNA derived from T cells, B-cell-depleted T cells, or PBMCs. The repertoires were released in a freely available public database intended as a resource for research on the immune response to SARS-CoV-2. Where HLA class I and class II types were available, the types were taken from metadata supplied by the sample provider, not from assay-based typing. Samples were obtained from the ongoing ImmuneRACE study (first 160 participants) and from some 1,300 subjects provided by 6 global collaborators. What the research found in general, with its limitations: Clinical and demographic metadata were provided uncurated, with the amount varying by source and participant.

The CDR3 covers 16 residues, taking in both the cysteine and the phenylalanine. Only the CDR3 portion is preserved as DNA: 48 bases, with reading frame beginning at the first base. Unmatched junction bases come to 6, with V trimmed by 2 bases and J by 5 bases. The germline V gene gives CDR1 as SGHRS and CDR2 as YFSETQ. In this chain, TRBV5-1 is recombined with TRBJ2-3, and 12 junction bases match TRBD2. Sequenced input: peripheral blood. The clonotype was recovered from a person aged 70 to 80 with COVID-19, enrolled during active disease. Here the CDR3 is given as CASSFSTSGSKDTQYF. The DNA is TGCGCCAGCAGCTTCTCGACTAGCGGGAGTAAAGATACGCAGTATTTT.